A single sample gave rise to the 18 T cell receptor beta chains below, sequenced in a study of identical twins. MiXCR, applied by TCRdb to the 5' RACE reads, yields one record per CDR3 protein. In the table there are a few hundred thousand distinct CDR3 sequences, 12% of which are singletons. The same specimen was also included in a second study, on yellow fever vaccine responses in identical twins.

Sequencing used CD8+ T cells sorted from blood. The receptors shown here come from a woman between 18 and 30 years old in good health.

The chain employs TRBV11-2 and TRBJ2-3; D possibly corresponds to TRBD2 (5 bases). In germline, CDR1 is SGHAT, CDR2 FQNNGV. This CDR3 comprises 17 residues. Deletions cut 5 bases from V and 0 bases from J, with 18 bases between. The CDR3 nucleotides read TGTGCCAGCAGCATCCCCCCACGGCGGACTAGCACAGATACGCAGTATTTT. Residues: CASSIPPRRTSTDTQYF.

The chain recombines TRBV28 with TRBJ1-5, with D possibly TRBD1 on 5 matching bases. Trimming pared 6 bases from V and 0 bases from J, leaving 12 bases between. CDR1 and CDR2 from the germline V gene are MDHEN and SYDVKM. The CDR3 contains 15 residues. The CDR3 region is CASRRQSYSNQPQHF. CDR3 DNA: TGTGCCAGCAGACGACAGAGTTATAGCAATCAGCCCCAGCATTTT.

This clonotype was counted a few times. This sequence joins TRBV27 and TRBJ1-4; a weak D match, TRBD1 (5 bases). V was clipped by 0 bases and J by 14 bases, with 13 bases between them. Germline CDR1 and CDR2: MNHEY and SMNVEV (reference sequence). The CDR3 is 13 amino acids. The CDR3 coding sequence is TGTGCCAGCAGTTTATCGCCCCGGGGGGATCTGTTTTTT. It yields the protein CASSLSPRGDLFF. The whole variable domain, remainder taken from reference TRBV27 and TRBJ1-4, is EAQVTQNPRYLITVTGKKLTVTCSQNMNHEYMSWYRQDPGLGLRQIYYSMNVEVTDKGDVPEGYKVSRKEKRNFPLILESPSPNQTSLYFCASSLSPRGDLFFGSGTQLSVL.

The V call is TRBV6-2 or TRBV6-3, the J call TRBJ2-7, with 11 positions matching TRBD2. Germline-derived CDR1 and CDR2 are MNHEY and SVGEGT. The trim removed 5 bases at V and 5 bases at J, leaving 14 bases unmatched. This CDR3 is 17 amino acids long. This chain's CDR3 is CASSDPGTSGRPDEQYF. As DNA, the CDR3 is TGTGCCAGCAGTGACCCCGGGACTAGCGGAAGACCGGACGAGCAGTACTTC.

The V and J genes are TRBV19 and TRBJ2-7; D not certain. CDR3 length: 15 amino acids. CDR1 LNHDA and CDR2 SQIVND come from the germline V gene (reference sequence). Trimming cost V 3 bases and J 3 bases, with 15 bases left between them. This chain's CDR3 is CASSMVGEWDYEQYF. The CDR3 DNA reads TGTGCCAGTAGTATGGTTGGTGAGTGGGACTACGAGCAGTACTTC.

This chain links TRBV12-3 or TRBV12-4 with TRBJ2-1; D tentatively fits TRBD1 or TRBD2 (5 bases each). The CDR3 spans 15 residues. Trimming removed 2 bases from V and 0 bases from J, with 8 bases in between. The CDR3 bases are TGTGCCAGCAGTTTATTGGGGGACTCCTACAATGAGCAGTTCTTC. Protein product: CASSLLGDSYNEQFF.

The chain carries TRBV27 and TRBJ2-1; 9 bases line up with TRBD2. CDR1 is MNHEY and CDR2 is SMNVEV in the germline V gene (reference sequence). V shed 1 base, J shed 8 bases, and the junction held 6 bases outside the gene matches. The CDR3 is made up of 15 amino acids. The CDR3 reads CASSLFAGGPDEQFF. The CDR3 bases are TGTGCCAGCAGTTTATTTGCGGGAGGGCCGGATGAGCAGTTCTTC.

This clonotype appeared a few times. The CDR3 loop reads CASRDRLLTEAFF. The CDR3 bases are TGTGCCAGCAGGGACCGACTTCTCACTGAAGCTTTCTTT. The chain recombines TRBV6-1 with TRBJ1-1; D remains ambiguous. Germline CDR1 MNHNS, CDR2 SASEGT. Trimming cost V 6 bases and J 4 bases, with 12 bases left between them. The CDR3 is made up of 13 amino acids.

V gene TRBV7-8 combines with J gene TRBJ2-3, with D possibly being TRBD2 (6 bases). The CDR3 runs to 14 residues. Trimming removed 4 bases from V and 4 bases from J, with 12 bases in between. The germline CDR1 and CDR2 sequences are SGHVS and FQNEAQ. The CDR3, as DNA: TGTGCCAGCAGCTCCGGGGGTTTTCCAGATACGCAGTATTTT. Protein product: CASSSGGFPDTQYF.

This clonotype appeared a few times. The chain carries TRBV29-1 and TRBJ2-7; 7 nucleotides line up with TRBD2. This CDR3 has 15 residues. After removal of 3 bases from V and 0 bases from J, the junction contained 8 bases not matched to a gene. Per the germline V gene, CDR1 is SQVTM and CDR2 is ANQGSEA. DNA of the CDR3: TGCAGCGTTGATATTGAGCGGGGAAGCTCCTACGAGCAGTACTTC. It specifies CSVDIERGSSYEQYF.

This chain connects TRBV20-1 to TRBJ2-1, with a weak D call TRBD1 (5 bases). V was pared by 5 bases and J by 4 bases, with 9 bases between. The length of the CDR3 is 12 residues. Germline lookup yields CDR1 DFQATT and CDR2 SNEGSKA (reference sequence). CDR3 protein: CSAGAEYNEQFF. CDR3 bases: TGCAGTGCTGGGGCAGAGTACAATGAGCAGTTCTTC.

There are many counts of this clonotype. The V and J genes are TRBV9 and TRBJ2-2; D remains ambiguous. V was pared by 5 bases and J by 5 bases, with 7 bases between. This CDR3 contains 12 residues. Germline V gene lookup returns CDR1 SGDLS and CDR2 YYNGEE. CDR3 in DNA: TGTGCCAGCAGAAAGGGAACCGGGGAGCTGTTTTTT. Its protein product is CASRKGTGELFF.

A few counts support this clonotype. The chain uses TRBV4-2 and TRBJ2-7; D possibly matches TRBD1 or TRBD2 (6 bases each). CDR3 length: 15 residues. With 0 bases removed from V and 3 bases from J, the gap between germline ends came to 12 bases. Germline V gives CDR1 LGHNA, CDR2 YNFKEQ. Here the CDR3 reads CASSQEGGRIYEQYV. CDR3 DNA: TGTGCCAGCAGCCAAGAGGGGGGCCGGATCTACGAGCAGTACGTC.

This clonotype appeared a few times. CDR3: CASSLPRSVGGGHLSETQYF. In DNA, the CDR3 is TGCGCCAGCAGCCTCCCGCGTTCAGTTGGCGGGGGTCACTTGTCGGAGACCCAGTACTTC. The rearrangement uses TRBV5-1 and TRBJ2-5, with 7 bases matching TRBD2. This CDR3 contains 20 residues. The germline CDR1 and CDR2 sequences are SGHRS and YFSETQ. Unmatched junction bases numbered 26, after V lost 4 bases and J lost 5 bases.

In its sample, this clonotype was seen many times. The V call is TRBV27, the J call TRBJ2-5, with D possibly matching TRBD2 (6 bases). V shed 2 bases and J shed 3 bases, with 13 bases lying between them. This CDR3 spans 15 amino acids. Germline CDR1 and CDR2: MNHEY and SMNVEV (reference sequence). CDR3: CASSLRRGGKETQYF. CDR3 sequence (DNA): TGTGCCAGCAGTTTACGCCGGGGAGGTAAAGAGACCCAGTACTTC.

The CDR3 nucleotides read TGTGCCAGCAGTGAAGTTCGTGTAGGGGTCCCCTACGAGCAGTACGTC. Translated, it gives CASSEVRVGVPYEQYV. The chain recombines TRBV2 with TRBJ2-7; maybe TRBD1 (5 bases). The CDR3 sequence is 16 residues long. The germline V gene has CDR1 SNHLY and CDR2 FYNNEI. Trimming cost V 1 base and J 2 bases, with 15 bases left between them.

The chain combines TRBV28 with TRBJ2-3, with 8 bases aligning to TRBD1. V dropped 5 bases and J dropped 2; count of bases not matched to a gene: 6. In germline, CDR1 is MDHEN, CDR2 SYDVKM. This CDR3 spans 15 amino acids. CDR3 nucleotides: TGTGCCAGCAGTCCGGACAGGGCCCTCACAGATACGCAGTATTTT. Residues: CASSPDRALTDTQYF. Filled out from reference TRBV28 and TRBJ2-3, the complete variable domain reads DVKVTQSSRYLVKRTGEKVFLECVQDMDHENMFWYRQDPGLGLRLIYFSYDVKMKEKGDIPEGYSVSREKKERFSLILESASTNQTSMYLCASSPDRALTDTQYFGPGTRLTVL.

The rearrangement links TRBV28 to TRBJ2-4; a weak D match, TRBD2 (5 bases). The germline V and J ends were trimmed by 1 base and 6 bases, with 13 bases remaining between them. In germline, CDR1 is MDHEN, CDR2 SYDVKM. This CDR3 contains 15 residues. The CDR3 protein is CASSLLAGVGNIQYF. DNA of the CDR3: TGTGCCAGCAGTTTATTGGCCGGGGTGGGAAACATTCAGTACTTC.